The 19 T cell receptor beta chains in this list originate from one sample, sequenced in a study of T cell clonality in common variable immunodeficiency. Clones were read by immunoSEQ multiplex PCR, and TCRdb kept only the in-frame ones, dropping some. The sample includes 40,000 to 50,000 clones, none of them occurring once. The material sequenced was peripheral blood mononuclear cells. The source of these receptors is a person between 18 and 75 years old in good health.

This clone was seen many times. Incomplete CDR3 DNA: TGTGCCCGCAACCAGGGCTCCCTTGGCAATCAGCCC. This encodes CARNQGSLGNQP. From start to end, the CDR3 is CARNQGSLGNQPQHF. This chain links TRBV6-4 with TRBJ1-5, with D perhaps matching TRBD1 (5 bases). Read coverage stops 3 residues before the CDR3 terminus; the germline J gene supplies the remainder. CDR1 is MRHNA and CDR2 is SNTAGT in the germline V gene. Trimming stripped 11 bases from V and 2 bases from J, with 19 bases between. This CDR3 spans 15 amino acids.

This clone was detected only a few times. The read ends 3 residues before the CDR3 terminus; that terminus is restored from the germline J gene. The chain links TRBV30 to TRBJ2-4; a possible D gene is TRBD2 (5 bases). Germline CDR1 is GTSNPN and CDR2 is SVGIG (reference sequence). The CDR3 totals 13 residues. This CDR3 is CAWRETLDYGQYF. The CDR3 DNA, read in part, is TGTGCCTGGAGAGAGACACTAGACTATGGT.

This clone was picked up a small number of times. The read falls 3 residues short of the CDR3 end, and the missing part is taken from the germline J gene. This sample includes further DNA sequences coding for the same CDR3. The chain links TRBV18 to TRBJ2-4; 7 positions agree with TRBD1. The CDR3 length is 13 residues. The V gene's germline CDR1 is KGHSH and CDR2 LQKENI. This CDR3 reads CASSPGTDYGQYF. The DNA read from the CDR3 is TGTGCCAGCTCACCAGGGACAGACTATGGT.

This clone appeared many times. Coverage ceases 3 residues before the CDR3 finishes, and the germline J gene fills in the end. The rearrangement joins TRBV5-6 to TRBJ2-2; the D is unclear. The CDR3 contains 13 residues. V lost 3 bases and J lost 6, with 9 bases in between. Germline V CDR1 and CDR2: SGHDT, YYEEEE. The CDR3 protein is CASSYLLPGELFF. CDR3 bases read: TGTGCCAGCAGCTATCTTCTCCCCGGGGAG.

This clone showed up just a few times. The CDR3 end lies 3 residues beyond the end of the read and is filled in from the germline J gene. This rearrangement joins TRBV19 to TRBJ1-3, with D tentatively TRBD1 (5 bases). Trimming stripped 7 bases from V and 0 bases from J, with 19 bases between. Germline V gene data show CDR1 as LNHDA and CDR2 as SQIVND (reference sequence). The CDR3 length is 17 residues. The CDR3 sequence is CASTLTRDSFSGNTIYF. CDR3 bases read: TGTGCCAGTACCTTGACCCGGGACTCATTCTCTGGAAACACC.

This clone was seen repeatedly, ten times or more. The CDR3 goes on 3 residues after the read ends, and that part is filled in from the germline J gene. The V and J genes are TRBV30 and TRBJ1-2, with D unclear. This CDR3 region has 12 residues. Looked up from germline, CDR1 is GTSNPN and CDR2 is SVGIG (reference sequence). Trimming left V 1 base short and J 5 bases short, with 8 bases between. This CDR3 reads CAWSDLGYGYTF. CDR3 DNA, as far as it was read: TGTGCCTGGAGTGACCTCGGTTATGGC.

In the case of this clone: The CDR3 end falls 3 residues outside the read, so it is completed with the germline J gene. The chain recombines TRBV19 with TRBJ2-2; TRBD1 might be the D (6 bases). The CDR3 runs to 14 residues. The germline V gene encodes CDR1 LNHDA and CDR2 SQIVND (reference sequence). The CDR3 protein is CASSIDGYGQKLFF. Partial CDR3 DNA: TGTGCCAGTAGTATAGATGGTTACGGACAGAAG.

This clone showed up just a few times. The read ends 3 residues shy of where the CDR3 ends; the end is completed using the germline J gene. This chain links TRBV23-1 with TRBJ2-3; a weak D match, TRBD2 (5 bases). TRBV23-1 qualifies as an ORF whose function is uncertain. The CDR3 contains 16 residues. The CDR3 loop is CASSQSLHSEGETQYF. The CDR3 DNA, read in part, is TGCGCCAGCAGTCAGTCCCTCCATAGCGAGGGAGAGACG.

This clone was seen repeatedly, ten times or more. The CDR3 goes on 3 residues after the read ends, and that part is filled in from the germline J gene. The gene calls are TRBV29-1 and TRBJ2-7; weak D call: TRBD1 (6 bases). The germline V gene encodes CDR1 SQVTM and CDR2 ANQGSEA. The CDR3 is 13 residues long. The germline V and J ends were trimmed by 7 bases and 4 bases, with 17 bases remaining between them. CDR3 sequence reads: CSAGLGQSYEQYF. The sequenced CDR3 bases are TGCAGCGCCGGGTTGGGACAATCATACGAG.

This clone was seen at least ten times. CDR3 DNA (partial): TGTGCCAGCAGCGGCCCACAGGGGGCGAGGGAGACC. This encodes CASSGPQGARET. The complete CDR3 protein is CASSGPQGARETQYF. V gene TRBV7-2 combines with J gene TRBJ2-5, with TRBD1 identical over 9 bases. From the germline J gene comes the end of the CDR3, since the read stops 3 residues before it. The CDR3 extends over 15 amino acids. Germline V gives CDR1 SGHTA, CDR2 FQGNSA. V lost 5 bases and J lost 5; bases outside the gene matches: 9.

This clone has ten or more counts. The sequenced fragment ends 3 residues before the CDR3 boundary, so the rest is inferred from the germline J gene. The gene calls are TRBV7-8 and TRBJ1-6; unclear D gene. V gave up 5 bases and J gave up 9 bases, with 11 bases separating them. CDR3 size: 13 residues. Germline V gene data show CDR1 as SGHVS and CDR2 as FQNEAQ. The CDR3 sequence is CASSPSPSSPLHF. The DNA read from the CDR3 is TGTGCCAGCAGCCCCAGCCCTAGTTCACCC.

The table lists this clone with many counts. The CDR3 goes on 3 residues after the read ends, and that part is filled in from the germline J gene. The chain links TRBV19 to TRBJ1-2; tentatively, D is TRBD1 (5 bases). With 11 bases removed from V and 4 bases from J, the gap between germline ends came to 20 bases. This CDR3 has 14 amino acids. From germline, CDR1 is LNHDA and CDR2 SQIVND (reference sequence). The covered CDR3 bases are TGTGCCTCCGGGGGGACCAACGAAATCTATGGC. As protein: CASGGTNEIYG. The complete CDR3 reads CASGGTNEIYGYTF.

This clone was recorded many times. The sequence runs out 3 residues before the end of the CDR3; the remainder is reconstructed from the germline J gene. The V gene is TRBV5-1, the J gene TRBJ2-5, with 13 bases that match TRBD2. The trim removed 2 bases at V and 1 base at J, leaving 5 bases unmatched. CDR1 SGHRS and CDR2 YFSETQ come from the germline V gene. The CDR3 runs 17 residues. The CDR3 DNA, read in part, is TGCGCCAGCAGCTTCGGACTAGCGGGGGCTGCCCAAGAGACC. Translation gives CASSFGLAGAAQET. The CDR3 as a whole reads CASSFGLAGAAQETQYF.

This clone was recorded at least ten times. The read stops 3 residues short of the end of the CDR3; the missing end is completed from the germline J gene. V and J are TRBV6-2 or TRBV6-3 and TRBJ1-2; a possible D gene is TRBD1 (6 bases). The CDR3 runs 13 residues. The germline V gene encodes CDR1 MNHEY and CDR2 SVGEGT. The V gene lost 7 bases and the J gene lost 3 bases, with 12 bases spanning the gap. The CDR3 bases that were read are TGTGCCAGCACGAAACAGGGTTACTATGGC. It yields the protein CASTKQGYYG. The entire CDR3 protein is CASTKQGYYGYTF.

This clone was observed at least ten times. The missing CDR3 end, 3 residues past where the read stops, is filled in from the germline J gene. The chain uses TRBV30 and TRBJ2-2, with D perhaps TRBD1 (6 bases). Germline CDR1 and CDR2: GTSNPN and SVGIG (reference sequence). The CDR3 is made up of 12 amino acids. The CDR3 DNA, read in part, is TGTGCCTGGAGACAGGGAATGGATAAG. Its translation: CAWRQGMDK. The whole CDR3 sequence is CAWRQGMDKLFF.

This clone was recorded at least ten times. The read ends 3 residues shy of where the CDR3 ends; the end is completed using the germline J gene. The chain employs TRBV20-1 and TRBJ1-2, with TRBD1 identical over 7 bases. The CDR3 consists of 15 residues. Germline CDR1 is DFQATT and CDR2 is SNEGSKA (reference sequence). Losses at the gene ends were 6 bases for V and 4 bases for J; bases not matched to a gene: 14. This CDR3 is CSAEVYTRGTYGYTF. Partial CDR3 DNA: TGCAGTGCGGAAGTTTATACCAGGGGGACCTATGGC.

Note on this clone: The read comes to an end 3 residues before the CDR3 does, leaving the germline J gene to fill in the end. V usage is TRBV2 and J usage is TRBJ1-2, with 8 bases fitting TRBD1. Germline V CDR1 and CDR2: SNHLY, FYNNEI. V shed 3 bases, J shed 4 bases, and the junction held 7 bases outside the gene matches. The CDR3 is made up of 15 amino acids. Here the CDR3 reads CASSEGTGLVYGYTF. Partial CDR3 DNA: TGTGCCAGCAGTGAGGGGACAGGACTTGTCTATGGC.

This clone was detected many times. The read gets to within 3 residues of the CDR3 end, and the germline J gene fills in the rest. This chain uses TRBV6-1 with TRBJ2-7; D not certain. The CDR3 length is 14 residues. The germline CDR1 and CDR2 sequences are MNHNS and SASEGT. V dropped 2 bases and J dropped 3 bases, with 11 bases sitting between them. Partial CDR3 DNA: TGTGCCAGCAGTGAATATCAACAGCTCTACGAG. This sequence encodes CASSEYQQLYE. The CDR3 as a whole reads CASSEYQQLYEQYF.

As for this clone: With the read ending 3 residues before the CDR3 end, the germline J gene is used to fill in that end. The rearrangement joins TRBV7-2 to TRBJ2-7; D is uncertain. Between the trimmed V and J ends, which lost 5 bases and 2 bases, there was a span of 16 bases. The CDR3 has 15 amino acids. In germline, CDR1 is SGHTA, CDR2 FQGNSA. CDR3: CASSPRPAGAYEQYF. CDR3 DNA (partial): TGTGCCAGCAGCCCACGCCCGGCAGGAGCCTACGAG.